One and the same sample provided the 27 T cell receptor beta chains below, sequenced in a study of shared clonotypes between healthy human individuals. Some clones are missing from TCRdb's copy, which holds only in-frame ones; the method was immunoSEQ multiplex PCR. This table has 2,500,000 or so clones, 90% to 95% appearing once. The specimen sequenced was naive CD4+ T cells sorted from blood. Stated subset: CD45RA+ positively selected. Receptors were obtained from a young man in good health.

The CDR3 DNA reads TGCAGCGTTGACGAGGCTGAAGCTTTCTTT. Translated, it gives CSVDEAEAFF. This chain joins TRBV29-1 and TRBJ1-1; D is uncertain. The CDR3 extends over 10 amino acids. Germline V gene lookup returns CDR1 SQVTM and CDR2 ANQGSEA. V gave up 3 bases and J gave up 6 bases, with 5 bases separating them.

In nucleotides, the CDR3 is TGTGCCAGCAGCTCCGGACAGACTTCACACTACGAGCAGTACTTC. As protein: CASSSGQTSHYEQYF. J is TRBJ2-7 and V is TRBV11-2, with a weak D call TRBD1 (6 bases). From germline, CDR1 is SGHAT and CDR2 FQNNGV. The CDR3 runs to 15 residues. Trimming left V 4 bases short and J 3 bases short, with 16 bases between.

This clone appeared a few times. The chain uses TRBV9 and TRBJ1-6; no clear D gene. The CDR3 spans 15 residues. Trimming took off 4 bases at V and 9 bases at J, with 17 bases between the two ends. CDR1 and CDR2 (germline): SGDLS, YYNGEE. For the CDR3, the DNA is TGTGCCAGCAGCTCATACTACGTAGCCGGTTCACCCCTCCACTTT. This gives the protein CASSSYYVAGSPLHF.

The J gene is TRBJ2-3, the V gene TRBV9, with 7 positions matching TRBD1. Trimming removed 6 bases from V and 0 bases from J; junction bases left unmatched: 4. The CDR3 has 14 residues. Germline V gene data show CDR1 as SGDLS and CDR2 as YYNGEE. CDR3 in amino acids: CASNRDSSTDTQYF. The CDR3 nucleotides read TGTGCCAGCAATAGGGACAGTAGCACAGATACGCAGTATTTT.

This chain connects TRBV19 to TRBJ1-6, with a tentative D call TRBD1 (6 bases). The germline V and J ends were trimmed by 5 bases and 8 bases, with 13 bases remaining between them. The CDR3 has 14 amino acids. Per germline, CDR1 LNHDA and CDR2 SQIVND (reference sequence). CDR3 sequence: CASSAGTRDSPLHF. DNA of the CDR3: TGTGCCAGTAGTGCCGGGACAAGAGATTCACCCCTCCACTTT.

The J gene is TRBJ1-6, the V gene TRBV7-9; 10 positions agree with TRBD1. Germline assignment: CDR1 SEHNR and CDR2 FQNEAQ (reference sequence). V dropped 0 bases and J dropped 10; count of bases not matched to a gene: 9. The CDR3 is made up of 17 amino acids. CDR3 sequence reads: CASSLASGTGDQSPLHF. In DNA form, the CDR3 reads TGTGCCAGCAGCTTAGCTTCCGGGACAGGGGACCAATCACCCCTCCACTTT. Based on the CDR3 plus reference TRBV7-9 and TRBJ1-6, the full variable domain is DTGVSQNPRHKITKRGQNVTFRCDPISEHNRLYWYRQTLGQGPEFLTYFQNEAQLEKSRLLSDRFSAERPKGSFSTLEIQRTEQGDSAMYLCASSLASGTGDQSPLHFGNGTRLTVT.

The gene calls are TRBV7-2 and TRBJ2-1; D is undetermined. CDR3 length: 16 amino acids. With 4 bases removed from V and 0 bases from J, the gap between germline ends came to 13 bases. Per germline, CDR1 SGHTA and CDR2 FQGNSA. In nucleotides, the CDR3 is TGTGCCAGCAGCTCACCTGGACGGAGCTCCTACAATGAGCAGTTCTTC. This translates into CASSSPGRSSYNEQFF.

This chain joins TRBV7-8 and TRBJ1-5, with D perhaps TRBD1 (5 bases). Trimming removed 1 base from V and 3 bases from J, with 13 bases in between. CDR1 SGHVS and CDR2 FQNEAQ come from the germline V gene. The CDR3 runs 16 residues. The CDR3 coding sequence is TGTGCCAGCAGCTTAGGGGCAGGGCTAAACAATCAGCCCCAGCATTTT. Translating it yields CASSLGAGLNNQPQHF.

The chain's CDR3 is CASSRWGQEYF. The CDR3 bases are TGTGCCAGCAGCCGATGGGGGCAGGAGTACTTC. The chain carries TRBV11-3 and TRBJ2-7, with TRBD1 as a possible D gene (6 bases). Germline CDR1 is SGHNT and CDR2 is YENEEA. The V end was cut by 5 bases, the J end by 11 bases, with 13 bases between. The CDR3 has 11 residues.

This clone came up a few times. This sequence joins TRBV19 and TRBJ2-2; 7 positions agree with TRBD1. J was trimmed by 4 bases and V by 5 bases; bases with no gene match: 7. There are 15 residues in the CDR3. The germline gives CDR1 LNHDA, CDR2 SQIVND (reference sequence). Here the CDR3 reads CASSVNRGRTGELFF. In DNA, the CDR3 is TGTGCCAGTAGTGTCAACAGGGGACGCACCGGGGAGCTGTTTTTT.

A word on this clone: This specimen includes other DNA sequences encoding the same CDR3. The chain combines TRBV2 with TRBJ2-5; 7 bases match TRBD2. The CDR3 runs 13 residues. Trimming removed 6 bases from V and 5 bases from J; junction bases left unmatched: 6. CDR1 SNHLY and CDR2 FYNNEI come from the germline V gene. This CDR3 reads CASRGGIGETQYF. CDR3 nucleotide sequence: TGTGCCAGCAGGGGGGGGATCGGGGAGACCCAGTACTTC.

The chain is built from TRBV18 and TRBJ2-4; possible D gene TRBD2, 6 bases. Trimming stripped 3 bases from V and 4 bases from J, with 16 bases between. CDR1 and CDR2 (germline): KGHSH, LQKENI. The CDR3 consists of 16 residues. The CDR3 DNA reads as TGTGCCAGCTCACCCCCATCCCTAAGCGGGAAAAACATTCAGTACTTC. This translates into CASSPPSLSGKNIQYF.

The CDR3 sequence is CASSQPVNTEAFF. The CDR3 DNA sequence: TGTGCCAGCAGCCAACCGGTGAACACTGAAGCTTTCTTT. The chain joins TRBV2 to TRBJ1-1, with D hard to call. Germline V gene data show CDR1 as SNHLY and CDR2 as FYNNEI. Trimming shortened V by 6 bases and J by 0 bases, and 8 bases separated the two germline ends. There are 13 residues in the CDR3.

V and J are TRBV5-1 and TRBJ1-6, with D hard to call. The CDR3 totals 13 residues. Trimming stripped 0 bases from V and 6 bases from J, with 4 bases between. CDR1 is SGHRS and CDR2 is YFSETQ in the germline V gene. The CDR3 region has the DNA TGCGCCAGCAGCTTGGTGACTAATTCACCCCTCCACTTT. It is translated as CASSLVTNSPLHF.

The chain combines TRBV7-9 with TRBJ2-1; D not certain. V lost 2 bases, J lost 2 bases, and 4 bases lay in between. There are 13 residues in the CDR3. The germline CDR1 and CDR2 sequences are SEHNR and FQNEAQ (reference sequence). The CDR3 here is CASSLHTYNEQFF. In DNA, the CDR3 is TGTGCCAGCAGCTTACACACCTACAATGAGCAGTTCTTC.

The chain uses TRBV11-2 and TRBJ2-7; 11 bases agree with TRBD2. Germline CDR1 reads SGHAT; CDR2 reads FQNNGV. The CDR3 runs 14 residues. Unmatched junction bases numbered 3, after V lost 3 bases and J lost 5 bases. The CDR3 loop is CASSFTSGRHEQYF. As DNA, the CDR3 is TGTGCCAGCAGCTTTACTAGCGGGAGACACGAGCAGTACTTC.

The chain recombines TRBV5-4 with TRBJ1-2; no clear D. V was clipped by 1 base and J by 4 bases, with 14 bases between them. The CDR3 contains 15 residues. CDR1 is SGHNT and CDR2 is YYREEE in the germline V gene (reference sequence). CDR3 nucleotides: TGTGCCAGCAGCTTGTTAGTCGGCAAATTCTATGGCTACACCTTC. This encodes CASSLLVGKFYGYTF. The full variable domain, with the rest looked up from reference TRBV5-4 and TRBJ1-2, is ETGVTQSPTHLIKTRGQQVTLRCSSQSGHNTVSWYQQALGQGPQFIFQYYREEENGRGNFPPRFSGLQFPNYSSELNVNALELDDSALYLCASSLLVGKFYGYTFGSGTRLTVV.

The rearrangement uses TRBV5-4 and TRBJ2-7; D not resolved. Germline V gene data show CDR1 as SGHNT and CDR2 as YYREEE (reference sequence). The CDR3 is 15 residues long. V was trimmed by 3 bases and J by 6 bases, leaving 19 bases between them. The DNA for the CDR3 is TGTGCCAGCAGCTGGAATCTTGGAGCCACCCGCGAGCAGTACTTC. Translation gives CASSWNLGATREQYF.

The chain recombines TRBV5-4 with TRBJ2-7; the match to TRBD2 covers 12 bases. The germline V gene encodes CDR1 SGHNT and CDR2 YYREEE (reference sequence). V was pared by 4 bases and J by 6 bases, with 11 bases of the junction left unmatched. The CDR3 is 16 amino acids. This chain's CDR3 is CASSPLTSGGLSEQYF. CDR3 DNA: TGTGCCAGCAGCCCCCTGACTAGCGGGGGCCTAAGCGAGCAGTACTTC.

The chain links TRBV5-6 to TRBJ2-2; no clear D gene. The ends were cut back, 0 bases at V and 4 bases at J, with 7 bases in the middle. Germline CDR1 reads SGHDT; CDR2 reads YYEEEE. This CDR3 contains 14 residues. CDR3 amino acids: CASSLVHATGELFF. In nucleotides, the CDR3 is TGTGCCAGCAGCTTGGTACACGCCACCGGGGAGCTGTTTTTT.

The chain recombines TRBV30 with TRBJ2-7; TRBD1 agrees at 9 bases. The CDR3 extends over 13 amino acids. CDR1 is GTSNPN and CDR2 is SVGIG in the germline V gene (reference sequence). The junction had 7 bases not matched to a gene; V was cut back by 5 bases and J by 5 bases. CDR3 DNA sequence: TGTGCCTGGGACCGGGACAGGGCCGACGAGCAGTACTTC. Its translation: CAWDRDRADEQYF.

This chain joins TRBV15 and TRBJ2-5; maybe TRBD1 (6 bases). Trimming left V 4 bases short and J 4 bases short, with 34 bases between. Germline CDR1 reads LNHNV; CDR2 reads YYDKDF (reference sequence). This CDR3 has 21 residues. In nucleotides, the CDR3 is TGTGCCACCAGCAAAACCCCTAGGTCCTCTAGGGTCCCCTTACAGGGAGAGACCCAGTACTTC. Residues: CATSKTPRSSRVPLQGETQYF.

The V gene is TRBV6-1, the J gene TRBJ1-2; 7 bases map to TRBD1. The V and J ends lost 8 bases and 0 bases, in that order; junction bases with no gene match: 6. The CDR3 loop spans 14 amino acids. The germline V gene encodes CDR1 MNHNS and CDR2 SASEGT. The CDR3 DNA is TGTGCCAGCTCTTCTACAGGGGCTAACTATGGCTACACCTTC. Translation gives CASSSTGANYGYTF.

This clone was seen once. This chain links TRBV21-1 with TRBJ1-6. TRBV21-1 is a documented pseudogene. The CDR3 covers 15 residues. The CDR3 DNA sequence: TGTGCCAGCGAGAGCAGCCACGTCTATAATTCACCCCTCCACTTT. It specifies CASESSHVYNSPLHF.

The chain links TRBV20-1 to TRBJ1-1, with D unclear. The CDR3 contains 11 residues. CDR1 and CDR2 from the germline V gene are DFQATT and SNEGSKA (reference sequence). V was pared by 5 bases and J by 6 bases, with 10 bases between. The CDR3 region has the DNA TGCAGTGCTGGACTCCACCCTGAAGCTTTCTTT. It yields the protein CSAGLHPEAFF.

There are a few counts of this clone. Distinct nucleotide sequences in the sample also encode this CDR3. The gene calls are TRBV9 and TRBJ2-6; no clear D. The V gene lost 0 bases and the J gene lost 2 bases, with 6 bases spanning the gap. CDR3 length: 15 amino acids. CDR1 is SGDLS and CDR2 is YYNGEE in the germline V gene. CDR3 residues: CASSVGGPGANVLTF. In DNA form, the CDR3 reads TGTGCCAGCAGCGTAGGTGGCCCTGGGGCCAACGTCCTGACTTTC.

The chain joins TRBV10-3 to TRBJ1-1; D not certain. V lost 7 bases and J lost 7, with 10 bases in between. This CDR3 is 11 amino acids long. The germline CDR1 and CDR2 sequences are ENHRY and SYGVKD. The CDR3 nucleotides are TGTGCCATCATGGCGACCGGTGAAGCTTTCTTT. Amino acid sequence: CAIMATGEAFF.